One and the same sample provided the 28 T cell receptor beta chains below, sequenced in a study of monozygotic twins with inflammatory bowel disease. TCRdb reprocessed the 5' RACE reads, keeping one entry per CDR3 protein, no DNA. Recorded here are approximately 120,000 distinct CDR3 sequences; the top ten clones represent 9.5% to 15%. Sequencing input: blood. All receptors come from a human donor with ulcerative colitis or Crohn's disease, or a healthy co-twin of an affected twin (not recorded which).

The chain couples TRBV5-4 to TRBJ1-2. This CDR3 has 14 residues. The germline V gene encodes CDR1 SGHNT and CDR2 YYREEE (reference sequence). The CDR3 spells CASSFWEGPRGYTF. Full variable domain (outside the CDR3, taken from reference TRBV5-4 and TRBJ1-2): ETGVTQSPTHLIKTRGQQVTLRCSSQSGHNTVSWYQQALGQGPQFIFQYYREEENGRGNFPPRFSGLQFPNYSSELNVNALELDDSALYLCASSFWEGPRGYTFGSGTRLTVV.

This chain connects TRBV10-3 to TRBJ1-1. CDR3 length: 17 amino acids. The germline V gene has CDR1 ENHRY and CDR2 SYGVKD. This chain's CDR3 is CAISEAALREPSTEAFF.

V is TRBV20-1 and J is TRBJ2-3; TCRdb calls TRBD2, which cannot be checked without DNA. This CDR3 spans 15 amino acids. Germline loops: CDR1 DFQATT, CDR2 SNEGSKA (reference sequence). CDR3 sequence: CSAPTSGRAVDTQYF.

The chain links TRBV24-1 to TRBJ2-3; TCRdb's D call of TRBD1 is untestable without DNA. In germline, CDR1 is KGHDR, CDR2 SFDVKD. The CDR3 is made up of 16 amino acids. The CDR3 protein is CATSDPSTGNPDTQYF.

V usage is TRBV5-1 and J usage is TRBJ2-3; the D gene TCRdb calls, TRBD2, cannot be checked with no DNA. From germline, CDR1 is SGHRS and CDR2 YFSETQ. The CDR3 runs to 17 residues. The CDR3 is CASSLGLAGLHTDTQYF.

The chain recombines TRBV28 with TRBJ2-7; TCRdb selects TRBD1, and the lack of DNA leaves this call unchecked. The CDR3 has 13 amino acids. Per the germline V gene, CDR1 is MDHEN and CDR2 is SYDVKM. CDR3 region: CASSYPGSYEQYF.

The genes are TRBV27 and TRBJ2-4; TCRdb outputs TRBD2, but without DNA this stays unchecked. This CDR3 is 18 amino acids long. The V gene's germline CDR1 is MNHEY and CDR2 SMNVEV (reference sequence). CDR3 sequence reads: CASSFTSGRTEAKNIQYF.

The rearrangement uses TRBV27 and TRBJ2-3; the TCRdb call, TRBD2, lacks DNA for checking. The CDR3 consists of 13 residues. CDR1 is MNHEY and CDR2 is SMNVEV in the germline V gene (reference sequence). The chain's CDR3 is CASSSLDTDTQYF.

This sequence joins TRBV5-1 and TRBJ2-2. The germline V gene has CDR1 SGHRS and CDR2 YFSETQ. The CDR3 covers 15 residues. The CDR3 sequence: CASSLIPKNTGELFF.

V usage is TRBV7-6 and J usage is TRBJ2-7; TCRdb reports TRBD1, a call that lacks DNA to check it against. This CDR3 contains 16 residues. Germline CDR1 SGHVS, CDR2 FNYEAQ. The CDR3 sequence: CASSLGLAGLSYEQYF.

V gene TRBV7-2 combines with J gene TRBJ2-1; TCRdb gives TRBD2 as the D gene, but with no DNA this cannot be confirmed. There are 15 residues in the CDR3. CDR1 and CDR2 from the germline V gene are SGHTA and FQGNSA. The CDR3 sequence is CASNPFSGIYNEQFF.

J is TRBJ2-7 and V is TRBV29-1; the TCRdb call, TRBD2, lacks DNA for checking. The CDR3 consists of 16 residues. CDR1 is SQVTM and CDR2 is ANQGSEA in the germline V gene. The CDR3 loop reads CSVAGVTSGRSYEQYF.

This chain joins TRBV5-5 and TRBJ2-5; as DNA is missing, the TRBD2 call by TCRdb cannot be tested. The CDR3 sequence is 14 residues long. The germline CDR1 and CDR2 sequences are SGHKS and YYEKEE (reference sequence). The CDR3 loop reads CASSLALVQETQYF.

This chain links TRBV5-1 with TRBJ2-7; TCRdb's D gene call, TRBD2, goes unchecked for lack of DNA. Germline V gives CDR1 SGHRS, CDR2 YFSETQ. The CDR3 is made up of 14 amino acids. The CDR3 protein is CASSLTPAFYEQYF.

The V and J genes are TRBV7-6 and TRBJ2-1; TCRdb gives TRBD1 as the D gene, but with no DNA this cannot be confirmed. CDR3 length: 14 amino acids. Germline V lookup: CDR1 SGHVS, CDR2 FNYEAQ. The CDR3 sequence is CASSPRTGWNEQFF. The full variable domain, completed using reference TRBV7-6 and TRBJ2-1, is GAGVSQSPRYKVTKRGQDVALRCDPISGHVSLYWYRQALGQGPEFLTYFNYEAQQDKSGLPNDRFSAERPEGSISTLTIQRTEQRDSAMYRCASSPRTGWNEQFFGPGTRLTVL.

This chain links TRBV12-3 or TRBV12-4 with TRBJ2-2. This CDR3 spans 14 amino acids. The CDR3: CASSSRFVTGELFF.

The chain uses TRBV27 and TRBJ1-6; without DNA, the TCRdb call of TRBD1 cannot be checked. This CDR3 has 14 residues. CDR1 and CDR2 from the germline V gene are MNHEY and SMNVEV (reference sequence). The CDR3 protein is CASSPGGYNSPLHF.

The chain uses TRBV12-3 or TRBV12-4 and TRBJ2-5; TCRdb designates TRBD1, a call that cannot be tested without DNA. This CDR3 region has 17 residues. Here the CDR3 reads CASSLVVLWTAKETQYF.

V and J are TRBV5-6 and TRBJ1-3; TCRdb outputs TRBD1, but without DNA this stays unchecked. The CDR3 sequence is 16 residues long. Germline assignment: CDR1 SGHDT and CDR2 YYEEEE. CDR3: CASSLTGAHSGNTIYF. Looking up the rest from reference TRBV5-6 and TRBJ1-3 gives the full variable domain: DAGVTQSPTHLIKTRGQQVTLRCSPKSGHDTVSWYQQALGQGPQFIFQYYEEEERQRGNFPDRFSGHQFPNYSSELNVNALLLGDSALYLCASSLTGAHSGNTIYFGEGSWLTVV.

The rearrangement joins TRBV21-1 to TRBJ1-5. TRBV21-1 is reported as a pseudogene. CDR3 length equals 16 residues. CDR3 region: CASSKYWGWVGQPQHF.

This chain uses TRBV28 with TRBJ2-2; TCRdb designates TRBD2, a call that cannot be tested without DNA. The CDR3 extends over 19 amino acids. CDR1 MDHEN and CDR2 SYDVKM come from the germline V gene. Here the CDR3 reads CASSQGLAGVLPTAGELFF.

The rearrangement joins TRBV12-3 or TRBV12-4 to TRBJ2-1; without DNA, the TCRdb call of TRBD2 cannot be checked. CDR3 length: 15 amino acids. CDR3 amino acids: CASTRGLAAYNEQFF.

The V gene is TRBV7-3, the J gene TRBJ2-7. This CDR3 is built from 14 residues. Per the germline V gene, CDR1 is SGHTA and CDR2 is FQGTGA. The CDR3 loop is CASSSDIGYYEQYF.

This chain connects TRBV5-1 to TRBJ2-3. The CDR3 contains 16 residues. The germline CDR1 and CDR2 sequences are SGHRS and YFSETQ. The chain's CDR3 is CASSLVQASSTDTQYF.

V is TRBV19 and J is TRBJ2-7. There are 15 residues in the CDR3. The germline CDR1 and CDR2 sequences are LNHDA and SQIVND (reference sequence). CDR3 residues: CASSKASASSYEQYF.

This sequence joins TRBV7-3 and TRBJ1-6; the D call from TCRdb, TRBD1, cannot be confirmed without DNA. The germline CDR1 and CDR2 sequences are SGHTA and FQGTGA. This CDR3 has 15 amino acids. The CDR3 here is CASSPGQGDNSPLHF.

The chain uses TRBV18 and TRBJ2-7. This CDR3 comprises 15 residues. Germline CDR1 and CDR2: KGHSH and LQKENI. CDR3 amino acids: CASSPPRDTSYEQYF.

The chain employs TRBV29-1 and TRBJ2-1; TCRdb's assignment of TRBD2 cannot be checked, as there is no DNA. Germline V gives CDR1 SQVTM, CDR2 ANQGSEA. This CDR3 has 15 amino acids. The CDR3 sequence: CSVEISGGPYNEQFF.